The rows below give T cell receptor beta chains drawn from one sample of a study of regulatory T cells in long-lasting Graves disease. TCRdb redid the calling of the multiplex PCR reads with MiXCR, one entry per CDR3 protein. The repertoire holds about 240,000 distinct CDR3 sequences, with 20% as singletons. The starting material was peripheral blood mononuclear cells (PBMCs), obtained at new diagnosis, from a patient treated with antithyroid drugs. The receptors shown here come from a female donor with Graves disease. Each CDR3 is given with its conserved first and last residue. A D gene is named only where the DNA matches it firmly. Only some rows state a clone size, as once, few, many or a class for expanded clones.

-	TRBV4-1	many	TRBJ1-6	CASSPRAASRDYSPLHF	TGCGCCAGCAGCCCTAGAGCAGCGTCCAGGGATTATTCACCCCTCCACTTT
-	TRBV3-1	-	TRBJ2-7	CASRLTSSYEQYF	TGTGCCAGCAGGCTGACTAGCTCCTACGAGCAGTACTTC
TRBD2	TRBV20-1	-	TRBJ2-7	CSATPPRTSGSSYEQYF	TGCAGTGCCACCCCCCCTAGGACTAGCGGGAGCTCCTACGAGCAGTACTTC
TRBD2	TRBV20-1	many	TRBJ2-1	CSARGAGGEQFF	TGCAGTGCTAGAGGGGCGGGGGGGGAGCAGTTCTTC
-	TRBV18	many	TRBJ2-1	CASSPWGARVYNEQFF	TGTGCCAGCTCACCATGGGGAGCTCGAGTCTACAATGAGCAGTTCTTC
TRBD1	TRBV3-1	many	TRBJ1-2	CASSQRSDRNYGYTF	TGTGCCAGCAGCCAACGTTCGGACAGGAACTATGGCTACACCTTC
-	TRBV20-1	many	TRBJ1-5	CSARDRLGGPQHF	TGCAGTGCTAGGGATCGCCTGGGCGGGCCCCAGCATTTT
TRBD1	TRBV28	many	TRBJ2-7	CASRSTGRNYEQYF	TGTGCCAGCAGGTCGACAGGGCGGAACTACGAGCAGTACTTC
-	TRBV6-1	-	TRBJ2-1	CASRAGGGGFYEQFF	TGTGCCAGCAGAGCAGGGGGCGGGGGATTTTATGAGCAGTTCTTC
TRBD1	TRBV12-3/TRBV12-4	many	TRBJ2-2	CASSLGPGQGRQASSKSGELFF	TGTGCCAGCAGTTTAGGCCCCGGACAGGGACGACAGGCTTCGAGTAAATCAGGGGAGCTGTTTTTT
-	TRBV18	many	TRBJ2-2	CASTPNTGELFF	TGTGCCAGCACCCCGAACACCGGGGAGCTGTTTTTT
-	TRBV7-9	many	TRBJ1-1	CASSFRGSITEAFF	TGTGCCAGCAGCTTCCGGGGATCAATCACTGAAGCTTTCTTT
-	TRBV5-1	many	TRBJ2-7	CASSNTNYEQYF	TGCGCCAGCAGCAACACGAACTACGAGCAGTACTTC
-	TRBV7-8	many	TRBJ1-1	CASSLGEGRGAFF	TGTGCCAGCAGCTTAGGAGAGGGGCGCGGGGCTTTCTTT
-	TRBV28	-	TRBJ2-1	CASSSSFEQFF	TGTGCCAGCAGTTCATCGTTTGAGCAGTTCTTC
TRBD2	TRBV11-2	-	TRBJ2-5	CASSQGWTSGPQETQYF	TGTGCCAGCAGCCAGGGGTGGACTAGCGGGCCTCAAGAGACCCAGTACTTC
TRBD1	TRBV5-1	many	TRBJ2-5	CASSPEQGIGQETQYF	TGCGCCAGCAGCCCCGAACAGGGGATCGGGCAAGAGACCCAGTACTTC
-	TRBV10-3	few	TRBJ1-1	CAIRYQGRGEAFF	TGTGCCATCAGGTATCAGGGTAGGGGGGAAGCTTTCTTT
TRBD2	TRBV28	many	TRBJ2-1	CASIERGGYNEQFF	TGTGCCAGCATTGAGCGGGGGGGCTACAATGAGCAGTTCTTC
TRBD1	TRBV5-4	many	TRBJ2-7	CASSPAGTGINEQYF	TGTGCCAGCAGCCCTGCCGGGACAGGGATTAACGAGCAGTACTTC
TRBD1	TRBV9	many	TRBJ1-2	CASSDRTGYGYTF	TGTGCCAGCAGCGATAGGACAGGGTATGGCTACACCTTC
-	TRBV2	-	TRBJ2-1	CASSEANYNEQLF	TGTGCCAGCAGTGAAGCGAACTACAATGAGCAGCTCTTC
-	TRBV12-3/TRBV12-4	many	TRBJ1-5	CASSPGAGYSNQPQHF	TGTGCCAGCAGCCCAGGGGCAGGATATAGCAATCAGCCCCAGCATTTT
TRBD2	TRBV7-3	-	TRBJ2-1	CASSRRTSGGVNEQFF	TGTGCCAGCTCACGAAGGACTAGCGGGGGGGTAAATGAGCAGTTCTTC
-	TRBV7-2	-	TRBJ1-6	CASSLGAGSLHF	TGTGCCAGCAGCTTAGGGGCCGGCTCCCTCCACTTT
-	TRBV20-1	-	TRBJ1-6	CSARDFIGRGSPMNSPLHF	TGCAGTGCTAGAGATTTTATTGGGCGAGGCAGTCCAATGAATTCACCCCTCCACTTT
-	TRBV5-1	many	TRBJ2-5	CASRRRGERETQYF	TGCGCCAGCAGACGCAGGGGTGAGCGAGAGACCCAGTACTTC
TRBD1	TRBV20-1	many	TRBJ1-1	CSARDADRGLLNTEAFF	TGCAGTGCTAGAGATGCCGACAGGGGCCTCCTGAACACTGAAGCTTTCTTT